A selection of T cell receptor beta chains follows, all from one sample in a study of blood T cell repertoires in COVID-19. The protocol was immunoSEQ multiplex PCR, while the TCRdb copy is restricted to in-frame clones and leaves out a portion. Of tens of thousands of clones in the sample, roughly 86% were seen once. The sequencing input was peripheral blood. All receptors come from a man aged 40-49 years with COVID-19, enrolled during active disease. The CDR3 runs from the conserved cysteine through the conserved F or W. A D gene is named only where the DNA matches it firmly. Where a row states a size, it is once, few, many or the class of an expanded clone; other rows omit it.

cdr3_aa: CASSEALTGYQETQYF
cdr3_nt: TGTGCCAGCAGTGAAGCGCTCACGGGGTACCAAGAGACCCAGTACTTC
v_call: TRBV2
d_call: .
j_call: TRBJ2-5
clone_size: .

cdr3_aa: CASSYSSALNYGYTF
cdr3_nt: TGTGCCAGCAGTTACTCGTCTGCCCTAAACTATGGCTACACCTTC
v_call: TRBV6-2/TRBV6-3
d_call: .
j_call: TRBJ1-2
clone_size: .

cdr3_aa: CASSTRGQRPYEQYF
cdr3_nt: TGTGCCAGCAGTACTCGAGGTCAGAGGCCCTACGAGCAGTACTTC
v_call: TRBV6-5
d_call: .
j_call: TRBJ2-7
clone_size: .

cdr3_aa: CASSPDIGNTIYF
cdr3_nt: TGCGCCAGCAGCCCTGACATTGGAAACACCATATATTTT
v_call: TRBV5-1
d_call: .
j_call: TRBJ1-3
clone_size: few

cdr3_aa: CASSVRGGGYNEQFF
cdr3_nt: TGTGCCAGCAGTGTGAGAGGCGGGGGGTACAATGAGCAGTTCTTC
v_call: TRBV2
d_call: TRBD2
j_call: TRBJ2-1
clone_size: once

cdr3_aa: CASSLRGNEAFF
cdr3_nt: TGTGCCAGCAGCTTACGCGGGAATGAAGCTTTCTTT
v_call: TRBV7-9
d_call: .
j_call: TRBJ1-1
clone_size: .

cdr3_aa: CASGSNGNTEAFF
cdr3_nt: TGTGCCAGCGGTAGTAACGGGAACACTGAAGCTTTCTTT
v_call: TRBV2
d_call: .
j_call: TRBJ1-1
clone_size: .

cdr3_aa: CASSRGLAGRETQYF
cdr3_nt: TGTGCCAGCAGCCGGGGACTAGCGGGGCGAGAGACCCAGTACTTC
v_call: TRBV7-6
d_call: TRBD2
j_call: TRBJ2-5
clone_size: .

cdr3_aa: CAGDRRGQPQHF
cdr3_nt: TGTGCCGGAGACAGGCGAGGTCAGCCCCAGCATTTT
v_call: TRBV19
d_call: .
j_call: TRBJ1-5
clone_size: .

cdr3_aa: CASSKVLEKKYQETQYF
cdr3_nt: TGTGCCAGCAGCAAGGTCCTGGAGAAGAAGTACCAAGAGACCCAGTACTTC
v_call: TRBV5-5
d_call: .
j_call: TRBJ2-5
clone_size: .

cdr3_aa: CASSYSLGTGAYEQYF
cdr3_nt: TGTGCCAGCAGTTACTCGTTGGGGACAGGTGCCTACGAGCAGTACTTC
v_call: TRBV6-5
d_call: TRBD1
j_call: TRBJ2-7
clone_size: .

cdr3_aa: CASSPLRLAGHTYNEQFF
cdr3_nt: TGTGCCAGCAGCCCTCTTCGACTAGCGGGGCACACCTACAATGAGCAGTTCTTC
v_call: TRBV7-9
d_call: TRBD2
j_call: TRBJ2-1
clone_size: few

cdr3_aa: CASQIVDGSNQPQHF
cdr3_nt: TGCGCCAGCCAAATAGTTGACGGGAGCAATCAGCCCCAGCATTTT
v_call: TRBV10-2
d_call: .
j_call: TRBJ1-5
clone_size: few

cdr3_aa: CASSLRGAGANVLTF
cdr3_nt: TGTGCCAGCAGCCTCCGGGGGGCTGGGGCCAACGTCCTGACTTTC
v_call: TRBV2
d_call: TRBD2
j_call: TRBJ2-6
clone_size: .

cdr3_aa: CASSQEGGQVGYTF
cdr3_nt: TGTGCCAGCAGCCAAGAAGGAGGACAGGTTGGCTACACCTTC
v_call: TRBV3-1/TRBV3-2
d_call: TRBD1
j_call: TRBJ1-2
clone_size: .

cdr3_aa: CASSGQANTGELFF
cdr3_nt: TGTGCCAGCAGTGGACAGGCGAACACCGGGGAGCTGTTTTTT
v_call: TRBV25-1
d_call: .
j_call: TRBJ2-2
clone_size: .

cdr3_aa: CSVQSGAETYEQYF
cdr3_nt: TGCAGCGTTCAAAGCGGGGCTGAAACCTACGAGCAGTACTTC
v_call: TRBV29-1
d_call: TRBD2
j_call: TRBJ2-7
clone_size: .

cdr3_aa: CASSSGGVEETQYF
cdr3_nt: TGTGCCAGCAGTAGCGGGGGAGTTGAAGAGACCCAGTACTTC
v_call: TRBV6-5
d_call: TRBD2
j_call: TRBJ2-5
clone_size: once

cdr3_aa: CASSLALGAGFTTYEQYF
cdr3_nt: TGCGCCAGCAGCTTGGCCTTAGGGGCAGGGTTTACTACCTACGAGCAGTACTTC
v_call: TRBV5-1
d_call: .
j_call: TRBJ2-7
clone_size: once

cdr3_aa: CASSSAYTDTQYF
cdr3_nt: TGTGCCAGCAGCTCTGCCTACACAGATACGCAGTATTTT
v_call: TRBV4-2
d_call: .
j_call: TRBJ2-3
clone_size: once

cdr3_aa: CASSLGVGTAEAFF
cdr3_nt: TGTGCCAGCAGCTTAGGTGTGGGGACAGCTGAAGCTTTCTTT
v_call: TRBV5-6
d_call: TRBD1
j_call: TRBJ1-1
clone_size: .

cdr3_aa: CASSLGGLNYGYTF
cdr3_nt: TGTGCCAGCAGCTTGGGCGGGCTAAACTATGGCTACACCTTC
v_call: TRBV5-6
d_call: .
j_call: TRBJ1-2
clone_size: .

cdr3_aa: CASSYSGNPSLEQYF
cdr3_nt: TGTGCCAGCAGTTACTCCGGGAATCCCTCTCTCGAGCAGTACTTC
v_call: TRBV6-5
d_call: .
j_call: TRBJ2-7
clone_size: few

cdr3_aa: CASSLSGGGLNEQFF
cdr3_nt: TGTGCCAGCAGTTTAAGCGGGGGAGGTCTCAATGAGCAGTTCTTC
v_call: TRBV2
d_call: TRBD2
j_call: TRBJ2-1
clone_size: once

cdr3_aa: CASNYNLQETQYF
cdr3_nt: TGTGCCAGCAATTATAACTTACAAGAGACCCAGTACTTC
v_call: TRBV6-5
d_call: .
j_call: TRBJ2-5
clone_size: .

cdr3_aa: CASSVGEGTGATNEKLFF
cdr3_nt: TGTGCCAGCAGCGTAGGAGAAGGGACAGGGGCAACTAATGAAAAACTGTTTTTT
v_call: TRBV9
d_call: TRBD1
j_call: TRBJ1-4
clone_size: .

cdr3_aa: CASSAPGTGINEQYF
cdr3_nt: TGTGCCAGCAGCGCTCCCGGGACAGGGATCAACGAGCAGTACTTC
v_call: TRBV11-2
d_call: TRBD1
j_call: TRBJ2-7
clone_size: once

cdr3_aa: CASSLGTASYNEQFF
cdr3_nt: TGTGCCAGCAGCTTAGGGACAGCCTCCTACAATGAGCAGTTCTTC
v_call: TRBV7-3
d_call: TRBD1
j_call: TRBJ2-1
clone_size: .

cdr3_aa: CASSESLVTTAGELFF
cdr3_nt: TGCGCCAGCAGTGAGTCGCTTGTGACTACTGCCGGGGAGCTGTTTTTT
v_call: TRBV10-2
d_call: .
j_call: TRBJ2-2
clone_size: .

cdr3_aa: CASSQVQGGYNEQFF
cdr3_nt: TGTGCCAGCAGCCAGGTACAGGGAGGGTACAATGAGCAGTTCTTC
v_call: TRBV14
d_call: .
j_call: TRBJ2-1
clone_size: .

cdr3_aa: CASSAAVPGELFF
cdr3_nt: TGCGCCAGCAGTGCTGCGGTCCCCGGGGAGCTGTTTTTT
v_call: TRBV10-2
d_call: .
j_call: TRBJ2-2
clone_size: few

cdr3_aa: CASSPSILAGYTGELFF
cdr3_nt: TGTGCCAGTAGTCCGTCAATCCTAGCGGGGTACACCGGGGAGCTGTTTTTT
v_call: TRBV19
d_call: TRBD2
j_call: TRBJ2-2
clone_size: few

cdr3_aa: CASSLARGGAETEAFF
cdr3_nt: TGCGCCAGCAGCTTGGCCAGAGGGGGAGCAGAGACTGAAGCTTTCTTT
v_call: TRBV5-1
d_call: .
j_call: TRBJ1-1
clone_size: once

cdr3_aa: CASSTREIAGGESEQFF
cdr3_nt: TGTGCCAGCAGCACGCGGGAGATAGCGGGGGGGGAGAGTGAGCAGTTCTTC
v_call: TRBV11-2
d_call: TRBD2
j_call: TRBJ2-1
clone_size: .

cdr3_aa: CASSLGGRTGLF
cdr3_nt: TGTGCCAGCAGCTTAGGGGGAAGGACAGGGCTTTTC
v_call: TRBV11-2
d_call: TRBD1
j_call: TRBJ2-7
clone_size: .

cdr3_aa: CASSPRQGRSGYTF
cdr3_nt: TGTGCCAGCAGCCCTAGACAGGGCCGGTCGGGCTACACCTTC
v_call: TRBV2
d_call: TRBD1
j_call: TRBJ1-2
clone_size: few